This TCR beta chain was captured in a study of vaccination effects on CD4 cells after COVID-19. Notes on this clone: The target antigen is unknown.

CD4+ T cells were isolated after roughly nine days of culture. Neither prior SARS-CoV-2 infection nor positive nucleocapsid antibodies were present in the vaccine recipients. IL-2 medium was substituted for half the medium on days 3 and 7. This table comes from immunoSEQ multiplex PCR, and its TCRdb copy is limited to in-frame clones, with some not included. Here the sample spans about 25,000 clones, 73% being singletons. Germline CDR1 is LNHDA and CDR2 is SQIVND (reference sequence). V dropped 5 bases and J dropped 9 bases, with 20 bases sitting between them. CDR3 size: 14 residues. Overall study results and limits: Late post-vaccination, clones induced by infection and those induced by vaccine underwent marked clonal contraction.

The material sequenced was CD4+ T cells from PBMCs cultured without peptide, taken before COVID-19 vaccination. J is TRBJ2-7 and V is TRBV19, with D perhaps matching TRBD1 (6 bases). The receptor comes from a human donor who received a COVID-19 vaccine. The chain's CDR3 is CASSDTSGVLGQYF. For the CDR3, the DNA is TGTGCCAGTAGTGACACCTCAGGGGTCCTGGGGCAGTACTTC.